The table lists the clone carrying this TCR beta chain with a few counts. The antigen is not known. The entry originates in a study of vaccination and CD4 T cells after COVID-19. Study observations and caveats: There was no significant change from about 22 to 38 median reactive clonotypes.

An Oncomine TCR Beta short-read assay was used to sequence the DNA from cultured CD4+ T cells. TCRdb independently ran MiXCR on the PCR reads; one entry per CDR3 protein. The sample has 9,500 to 15,000 distinct CDR3 sequences, roughly 69% seen once. Germline CDR1 reads SNHLY; CDR2 reads FYNNEI. The CDR3 totals 13 residues. Trimming stripped 7 bases from V and 2 bases from J, with 10 bases between. As for treatment: approximately nine-day PBMC culture with coronavirus spike peptide pools or control peptides (ViraFEST assay). T cells were expanded with peptide pools, and expanded clonotypes were identified by TCR sequencing.

The rearrangement joins TRBV2 to TRBJ2-3; D is uncertain. The sequenced sample was CD4+ T cells from blood, cultured in vitro, obtained before SARS-CoV-2 vaccination. The sequence derives from a human donor who had recovered from COVID-19. The CDR3 sequence is CASNPPFTDTQYF. In DNA form, the CDR3 reads TGTGCCAGCAACCCTCCCTTCACAGATACGCAGTATTTT.